The T cell receptor beta chain described here comes from a study of blood T cell repertoires in COVID-19. Study-level information: The samples span acute and convalescent COVID-19 from the United States, Italy and Spain. T cells, B-cell-depleted T cells, or PBMCs provided the cDNA or gDNA that served as material.

Germline V gene sequence: CDR1 LGHDT, CDR2 YNNKEL (reference sequence). With 1 base removed from V and 5 bases from J, the gap between germline ends came to 9 bases. CDR3 length: 13 amino acids. Per the study methods: Amplified reference gene primers provided the basis for estimating nucleated cell counts. The assay was immunoSEQ multiplex PCR, and TCRdb's table has in-frame clones only and misses some. The DNA was the basis for D and trimming; V, J and clone size are from that table. The sample consists of a few hundred thousand clones, 85% of them appearing once. On this clone: The same CDR3 arises from other DNA sequences in this sample as well.

Sequencing used peripheral blood. The chain employs TRBV3-1 (or the pseudogene TRBV3-2) and TRBJ2-7; D gene unclear. This TCR derives from a human donor in a cohort sampled during active COVID-19. The CDR3 loop is CASSQATGDEQYF. DNA for the CDR3: TGTGCCAGCAGCCAAGCAACGGGTGACGAGCAGTACTTC.